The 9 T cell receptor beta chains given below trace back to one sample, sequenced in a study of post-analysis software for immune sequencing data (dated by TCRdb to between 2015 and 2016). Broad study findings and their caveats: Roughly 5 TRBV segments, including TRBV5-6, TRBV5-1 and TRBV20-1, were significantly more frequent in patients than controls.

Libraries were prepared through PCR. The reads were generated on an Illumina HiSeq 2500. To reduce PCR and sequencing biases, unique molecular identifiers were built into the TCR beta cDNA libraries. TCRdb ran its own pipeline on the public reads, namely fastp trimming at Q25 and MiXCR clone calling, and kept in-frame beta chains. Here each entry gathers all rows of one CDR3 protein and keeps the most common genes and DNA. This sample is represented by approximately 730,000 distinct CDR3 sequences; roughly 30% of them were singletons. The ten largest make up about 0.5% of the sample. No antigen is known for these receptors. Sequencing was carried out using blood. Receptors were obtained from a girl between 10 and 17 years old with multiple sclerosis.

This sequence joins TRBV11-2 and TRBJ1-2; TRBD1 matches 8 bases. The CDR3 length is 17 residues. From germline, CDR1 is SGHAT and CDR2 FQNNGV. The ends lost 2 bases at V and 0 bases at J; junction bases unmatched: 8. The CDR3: CASSLRTGGPSNYGYTF. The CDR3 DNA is TGTGCCAGCAGCTTAAGAACAGGGGGACCATCTAACTATGGCTACACCTTC.

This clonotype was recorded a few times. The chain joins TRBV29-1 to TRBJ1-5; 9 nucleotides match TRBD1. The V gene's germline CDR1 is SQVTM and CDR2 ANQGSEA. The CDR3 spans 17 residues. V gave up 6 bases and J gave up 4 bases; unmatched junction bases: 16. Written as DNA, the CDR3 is TGCAGCGTACCCAACCCCCGGACAGGGGCTTGTAATCAGCCCCAGCATTTT. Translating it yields CSVPNPRTGACNQPQHF.

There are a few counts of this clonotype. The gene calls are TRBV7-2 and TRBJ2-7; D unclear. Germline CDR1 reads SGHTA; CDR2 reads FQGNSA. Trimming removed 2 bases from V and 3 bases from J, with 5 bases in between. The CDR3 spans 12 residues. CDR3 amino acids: CASSLRLYEQYF. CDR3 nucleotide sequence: TGTGCCAGCAGCTTACGACTCTACGAGCAGTACTTC.

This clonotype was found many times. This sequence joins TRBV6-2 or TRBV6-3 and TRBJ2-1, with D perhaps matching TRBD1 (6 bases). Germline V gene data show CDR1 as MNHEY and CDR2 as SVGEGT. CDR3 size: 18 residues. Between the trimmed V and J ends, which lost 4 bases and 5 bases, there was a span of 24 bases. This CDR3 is CASSLDRSSFQVDNEQFF. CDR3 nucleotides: TGTGCCAGCAGTTTGGACAGATCATCGTTCCAGGTGGACAATGAGCAGTTCTTC.

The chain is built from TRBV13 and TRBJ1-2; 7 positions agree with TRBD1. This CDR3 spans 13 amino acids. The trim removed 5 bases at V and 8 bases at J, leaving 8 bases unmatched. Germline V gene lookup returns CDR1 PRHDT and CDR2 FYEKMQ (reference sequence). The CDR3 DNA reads TGTGCCAGCAGCCTCGGGACAGTCGGGGGCTACACCTTC. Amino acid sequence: CASSLGTVGGYTF.

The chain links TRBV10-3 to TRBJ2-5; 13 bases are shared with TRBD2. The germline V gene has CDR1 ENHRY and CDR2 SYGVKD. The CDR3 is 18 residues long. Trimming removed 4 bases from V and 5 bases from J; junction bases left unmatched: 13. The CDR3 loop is CAISANRTSGRAWETQYF. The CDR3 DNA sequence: TGTGCCATCAGTGCCAACCGGACTAGCGGGAGAGCGTGGGAGACCCAGTACTTC.

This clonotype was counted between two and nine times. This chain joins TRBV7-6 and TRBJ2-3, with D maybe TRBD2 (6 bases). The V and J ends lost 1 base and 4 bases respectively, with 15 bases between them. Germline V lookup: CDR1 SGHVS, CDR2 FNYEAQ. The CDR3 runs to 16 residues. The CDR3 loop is CASSLVLARGSDTQYF. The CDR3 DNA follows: TGTGCCAGCAGCTTAGTTCTAGCGCGAGGTTCAGATACGCAGTATTTT.

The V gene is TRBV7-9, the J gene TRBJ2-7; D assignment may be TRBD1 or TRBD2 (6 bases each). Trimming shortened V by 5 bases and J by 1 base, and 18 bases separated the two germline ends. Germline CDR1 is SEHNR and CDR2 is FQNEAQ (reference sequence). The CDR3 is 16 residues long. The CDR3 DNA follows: TGTGCCAGCAGCCCCGGCAGCGAGGGGGGATCCTACGAGCAGTACTTC. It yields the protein CASSPGSEGGSYEQYF.

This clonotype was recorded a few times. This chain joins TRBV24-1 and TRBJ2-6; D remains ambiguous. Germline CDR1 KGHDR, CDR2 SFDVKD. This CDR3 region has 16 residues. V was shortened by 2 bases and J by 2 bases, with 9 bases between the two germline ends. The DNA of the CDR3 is TGTGCCACCAGTGATTCCTGGGGTACTGGGGCCAACGTCCTGACTTTC. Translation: CATSDSWGTGANVLTF.